The rows below give T cell receptor beta chains drawn from one sample of a study of blood T cells in healthy people across ages. Each CDR3 protein is one row after TCRdb ran MiXCR on the 5' RACE reads. The sample lists about 1.6 million distinct CDR3 sequences; about 35% were seen once. The specimen sequenced was blood. The receptors shown here come from a woman aged 30 to 39 in good health. Each CDR3 is given without its conserved first and last residue. Fields, in order: clone size, J gene, V gene, CDR3 protein. Size is omitted from some rows. Given values are once, few, many or a class for expanded clones.

NA,TRBJ2-5,TRBV6-1,ASSEKRSVETQY
NA,TRBJ2-1,TRBV20-1,SAPMASMGGNEQF
NA,TRBJ2-3,TRBV3-1,ASSQTWGSTDTQY
few,TRBJ1-4,TRBV9,ASSIGAGNEKLF
NA,TRBJ2-2,TRBV9,ASSVGGGGTGELF
NA,TRBJ2-1,TRBV11-3,ASSLDPGTSSYNEQF
NA,TRBJ2-5,TRBV6-1,ASSPVTSGRPLYQETQY
NA,TRBJ1-2,TRBV5-4,ASSPARGEGGYT
NA,TRBJ2-1,TRBV27,ASSRLQGSSYNEQF
NA,TRBJ2-1,TRBV3-1,ASSHGINEQF
few,TRBJ2-1,TRBV20-1,SAPRMLAGVNEQF
NA,TRBJ2-7,TRBV2,ASRARTGEYEQY
NA,TRBJ2-3,TRBV5-1,ASSLRGFSTDTQY
NA,TRBJ1-2,TRBV20-1,SARDIETAYGYT
few,TRBJ1-2,TRBV28,ASSSNTGLLGSPGYT
few,TRBJ1-2,TRBV20-1,SAPTGELGYT
NA,TRBJ1-1,TRBV20-1,SAKRGGSTEAF
few,TRBJ1-2,TRBV11-2,ASSPLTGPNYGYT
few,TRBJ2-1,TRBV10-3,AISAPRGGANERF
NA,TRBJ2-3,TRBV5-1,ASRLARDTQY
NA,TRBJ2-7,TRBV30,AWRLDTYEQY
few,TRBJ2-1,TRBV28,ASSFLSGRDNEQF
NA,TRBJ2-1,TRBV2,ASRPGGFNEQF
NA,TRBJ2-7,TRBV5-1,ASRETSGRSREQY
NA,TRBJ2-3,TRBV4-2,AGSRRLAGPTEVTDTQY
once,TRBJ2-7,TRBV20-1,SAEGAWAYEQY
few,TRBJ2-5,TRBV7-9,ASSLAETGTQETQY
NA,TRBJ2-7,TRBV11-1,ASSSRTSWLYEQY
few,TRBJ1-2,TRBV30,AWHPPGLSGYT
NA,TRBJ2-3,TRBV6-1,ASSEGGAADTQY
few,TRBJ2-7,TRBV7-8,ASRDYETYEQY
NA,NA,TRBV2,ASGQGKVYEQY
many,TRBJ1-1,TRBV5-1,ASSLGTNSFHTEAF
NA,TRBJ1-6,TRBV2,ASSETGTSNSPLH
NA,TRBJ1-4,TRBV5-1,ASSLGHIVATNEKLF
NA,TRBJ2-1,TRBV2,ASSKGLRWNEQF
few,TRBJ2-3,TRBV7-8,ASSHGHGQTDTQY
NA,TRBJ2-1,TRBV5-1,ASSLAPGTSGSYEQF
few,TRBJ2-5,TRBV18,ASSLDPWSPQETQY
few,TRBJ2-1,TRBV20-1,SARTDSSGLNEQF
NA,TRBJ2-1,TRBV13,ASSSNPGPKTYNEQF
NA,TRBJ2-5,TRBV27,ASSLLASGGEETQY
NA,TRBJ2-1,TRBV3-1,ASSQSSGSLLSEQF
NA,TRBJ2-7,TRBV7-2,ASSTGDHPLTYEQY
NA,TRBJ2-1,TRBV15,ATSRTTGTGGWNGQF